This TCR beta chain emerged from a study of blood T cell repertoires in COVID-19. Allocation to cohorts depended on clinical history reported by the participants. Generated by immunoSEQ multiplex PCR, the TCRdb table keeps only in-frame clones and is missing some. The table lists about 140,000 clones, 84% of them singletons. The receptor was derived from a man aged 35 to 55 with acute COVID-19. The specimen sequenced was PBMCs or T cells enriched from blood (not recorded which).

This CDR3 is CASTPIGGAGRTGELFF. The CDR3 nucleotides read TGTGCCAGCACCCCAATCGGCGGGGCGGGGAGGACCGGGGAGCTGTTTTTT. The gene calls are TRBV28 and TRBJ2-2; TRBD2 is a possible D gene (6 bases). Germline lookup yields CDR1 MDHEN and CDR2 SYDVKM. V lost 7 bases and J lost 5, with 23 bases in between. CDR3 length: 17 amino acids.